The sequence of this T cell receptor (beta chain) was determined in a study of neoadjuvant nivolumab and ipilimumab in lung cancer. Study-level information: Patients got nivolumab 3 mg/kg on days 1, 15 and 29; combination added ipilimumab 1 mg/kg day 1.

Sequencing used immunoSEQ multiplex PCR; TCRdb keeps in-frame clones, though not all of them. There are fewer than 40,000 clones in the sample; 80% to 95% occur only once, and 2% to 2.5% lies in the top ten. A word on this clone: No antigen is known for it.

Whole-study results and caveats: Resected tumors had greater TCR richness and clonality than uninvolved lung.

The TCR originated in an adult with non-small cell lung cancer. The sequences come from peripheral blood, collected after neoadjuvant nivolumab, alone or with ipilimumab, at or shortly before surgery.

The CDR3 spells CASSPGLGGEQYF. DNA of the CDR3: TGTGCCAGCAGTCCAGGACTAGGAGGGGAGCAGTACTTC. The chain carries TRBV27 and TRBJ2-7; the match to TRBD2 covers 7 bases. Germline CDR1 reads MNHEY; CDR2 reads SMNVEV (reference sequence). V lost 5 bases to trimming and J lost 7 bases; unmatched junction nucleotides: 8. This CDR3 has 13 amino acids.